Presented here are 28 T cell receptor beta chains from one specimen sequenced in a study of control samples from healthy donors and cancer patients. TCRdb's table, derived via immunoSEQ multiplex PCR, lists solely in-frame clones and lacks some. In the table there are fewer than 200,000 clones, 95% to 96% of which are singletons. Sequencing was carried out using blood. These receptors originate from a young woman in good health.

As regards this clone: The germline gene is not matched at one end of the junction; a read error may be the cause. The chain carries TRBV7-7 and TRBJ2-2; D call uncertain. The CDR3 runs to 14 residues. The V gene's germline CDR1 is SSHAT and CDR2 FNYEAQ (reference sequence). CDR3 coding DNA: TGTGCTAGCAGCCTCGGACGGAACACCGGGGAGCTGTTTTTT. This sequence encodes CASSLGRNTGELFF.

J is TRBJ2-3 and V is TRBV10-3; D gene uncertain. The germline V and J ends were trimmed by 3 bases and 6 bases, with 7 bases remaining between them. The CDR3 has 12 amino acids. Per the germline V gene, CDR1 is ENHRY and CDR2 is SYGVKD. The CDR3, as DNA: TGTGCCATCAGTGAAATCTCTGATACGCAGTATTTT. It specifies CAISEISDTQYF.

This chain joins TRBV25-1 and TRBJ1-3; D is perhaps TRBD1 (5 bases). Trimming pared 2 bases from V and 3 bases from J, leaving 11 bases between. The germline V gene encodes CDR1 MGHDK and CDR2 SYGVNS. CDR3 length: 15 amino acids. CDR3 in amino acids: CASSERGLGGNTIYF. The CDR3 coding sequence is TGTGCCAGCAGTGAAAGGGGACTGGGTGGAAACACCATATATTTT.

This chain uses TRBV30 with TRBJ1-3; D remains unclear. The V gene's germline CDR1 is GTSNPN and CDR2 SVGIG (reference sequence). The CDR3 is 16 residues long. Trimming stripped 3 bases from V and 4 bases from J, with 19 bases between. The CDR3 DNA sequence: TGTGCCTGGAGCGGAATTGGGCCCATGGGGGGAAACACCATATATTTT. Translated: CAWSGIGPMGGNTIYF.

V is TRBV5-1 and J is TRBJ1-1, with D perhaps TRBD1 (5 bases). Trimming pared 0 bases from V and 0 bases from J, leaving 15 bases between. This CDR3 has 17 amino acids. In germline, CDR1 is SGHRS, CDR2 YFSETQ. The CDR3 region has the DNA TGCGCCAGCAGCTTGGCGGTAAGGGGCTCGATGAACACTGAAGCTTTCTTT. It is translated as CASSLAVRGSMNTEAFF.

V is TRBV14 and J is TRBJ2-1; no reliable D call. V was shortened by 5 bases and J by 9 bases, with 14 bases between the two germline ends. The CDR3 is 13 amino acids. CDR1 is SGHDN, CDR2 FVKESK, per germline. The CDR3 protein is CASSSQARSEQFF. The CDR3 nucleotides read TGTGCCAGCAGCTCCCAAGCTAGGAGTGAGCAGTTCTTC.

The chain employs TRBV30 and TRBJ2-2; the match to TRBD2 covers 16 bases. The germline V gene encodes CDR1 GTSNPN and CDR2 SVGIG (reference sequence). V shed 4 bases, J shed 8 bases, and the junction held 7 bases outside the gene matches. The CDR3 totals 16 residues. CDR3 in amino acids: CAWNPGTSGGGGELFF. In DNA, the CDR3 is TGTGCCTGGAACCCCGGGACTAGCGGGGGGGGAGGGGAGCTGTTTTTT.

The chain has TRBV11-3 and TRBJ2-7; D gene ambiguous. V was trimmed by 3 bases and J by 1 base, leaving 10 bases between them. This CDR3 has 14 residues. In germline, CDR1 is SGHNT, CDR2 YENEEA. CDR3 DNA: TGTGCCAGCAGCTTGTCTGCCGGATCCTACGAGCAGTACTTC. Its protein product is CASSLSAGSYEQYF. Looking up the rest from reference TRBV11-3 and TRBJ2-7 gives the full variable domain: EAGVVQSPRYKIIEKKQPVAFWCNPISGHNTLYWYLQNLGQGPELLIRYENEEAVDDSQLPKDRFSAERLKGVDSTLKIQPAELGDSAVYLCASSLSAGSYEQYFGPGTRLTVT.

The CDR3: CASSLAPGRGGETQYF. In DNA form, the CDR3 reads TGTGCCAGCAGCTTAGCGCCAGGCAGGGGTGGAGAGACCCAGTACTTC. The chain couples TRBV11-1 to TRBJ2-5, with D perhaps TRBD1 (6 bases). V was pared by 0 bases and J by 4 bases, with 15 bases between. Germline V gives CDR1 SGHAT, CDR2 FQDESV (reference sequence). There are 16 residues in the CDR3.

CDR3 in amino acids: CASTLPGRGEAFF. DNA for the CDR3: TGTGCCAGCACCCTCCCGGGCCGGGGGGAAGCTTTCTTT. The chain has TRBV28 and TRBJ1-1; possibly TRBD1 for D (5 bases). CDR3 size: 13 residues. Trimming stripped 7 bases from V and 8 bases from J, with 17 bases between. CDR1 MDHEN and CDR2 SYDVKM come from the germline V gene.

V and J are TRBV9 and TRBJ2-3, with D perhaps TRBD2 (6 bases). Trimming left V 10 bases short and J 1 base short, with 16 bases between. CDR1 is SGDLS and CDR2 is YYNGEE in the germline V gene. The CDR3 is 14 amino acids. The CDR3: CASTPGLRTDTQYF. As DNA, the CDR3 is TGTGCCTCTACGCCGGGACTTCGCACAGATACGCAGTATTTT.

The chain has TRBV7-3 and TRBJ2-2; TRBD2 aligns across 13 bases. The V segment lost 5 bases and the J segment 5 bases; nucleotides outside the gene matches: 8. Germline V gene lookup returns CDR1 SGHTA and CDR2 FQGTGA. The CDR3 contains 17 residues. CDR3 DNA: TGTGCCAGCAGCCCAGGACTAGCGGGAGCGGGTACCGGGGAGCTGTTTTTT. As protein: CASSPGLAGAGTGELFF. Together with reference TRBV7-3 and TRBJ2-2, the CDR3 gives the full variable domain: GAGVSQTPSNKVTEKGKYVELRCDPISGHTALYWYRQSLGQGPEFLIYFQGTGAADDSGLPNDRFFAVRPEGSVSTLKIQRTERGDSAVYLCASSPGLAGAGTGELFFGEGSRLTVL.

The J gene is TRBJ2-7, the V gene TRBV5-5; 12 nucleotides agree with TRBD2. The CDR3 spans 14 residues. V gave up 4 bases and J gave up 5 bases; unmatched junction bases: 4. Germline V lookup: CDR1 SGHKS, CDR2 YYEKEE (reference sequence). The CDR3 region is CASSGGLAGNEQYF. CDR3 DNA sequence: TGTGCCAGCAGCGGAGGACTAGCGGGGAACGAGCAGTACTTC. The complete variable domain, with remaining parts taken from reference TRBV5-5 and TRBJ2-7, reads DAGVTQSPTHLIKTRGQQVTLRCSPISGHKSVSWYQQVLGQGPQFIFQYYEKEERGRGNFPDRFSARQFPNYSSELNVNALLLGDSALYLCASSGGLAGNEQYFGPGTRLTVT.

This chain connects TRBV28 to TRBJ1-2; D is unclear. The CDR3 contains 11 residues. V lost 8 bases to trimming and J lost 4 bases, with 8 bases between them. Germline V CDR1 and CDR2: MDHEN, SYDVKM. CDR3 residues: CASSLAYGYTF. In DNA form, the CDR3 reads TGTGCCAGCTCACTCGCCTATGGCTACACCTTC.

The gene calls are TRBV28 and TRBJ1-6, with TRBD1 matching 7 bases. V gave up 7 bases and J gave up 2 bases; unmatched junction bases: 5. From germline, CDR1 is MDHEN and CDR2 SYDVKM. CDR3 length equals 15 residues. The CDR3, as DNA: TGTGCCAGCACCCTCGGACAGGCCTATAATTCACCCCTCCACTTT. As protein: CASTLGQAYNSPLHF.

V usage is TRBV19 and J usage is TRBJ2-5; D is uncertain. Germline CDR1 and CDR2: LNHDA and SQIVND (reference sequence). The CDR3 length is 14 residues. V lost 4 bases, J lost 3 bases, and 12 bases lay in between. The CDR3 protein is CASSTTFIKETQYF. The DNA of the CDR3 is TGTGCCAGTAGTACTACATTTATCAAAGAGACCCAGTACTTC.

The chain is built from TRBV19 and TRBJ2-2; D is possibly TRBD1 (5 bases). The ends were cut back, 8 bases at V and 1 base at J, with 11 bases in the middle. Looked up from germline, CDR1 is LNHDA and CDR2 is SQIVND (reference sequence). The CDR3 is 14 residues long. CDR3 sequence: CASDKTGNTGELFF. CDR3 bases: TGTGCCAGTGATAAAACAGGGAACACCGGGGAGCTGTTTTTT.

V is TRBV4-1 and J is TRBJ2-1; D unclear. From germline, CDR1 is MGHRA and CDR2 YSYEKL. V lost 1 base and J 10 bases, leaving 11 bases between the germline ends. This CDR3 is built from 13 residues. This chain's CDR3 is CASSQALVAEQFF. DNA for the CDR3: TGCGCCAGCAGCCAAGCCTTAGTGGCGGAGCAGTTCTTC.

This clone has only one observation. V is TRBV7-2 and J is TRBJ2-4, with a tentative D call TRBD2 (6 bases). The CDR3 is 15 amino acids. The V gene lost 0 bases and the J gene lost 6 bases, with 12 bases spanning the gap. Germline V gene data show CDR1 as SGHTA and CDR2 as FQGNSA. The CDR3 here is CASSLAEGPGNIQYF. The CDR3 nucleotides are TGTGCCAGCAGCTTAGCGGAGGGGCCGGGAAACATTCAGTACTTC.

CDR3 protein: CASRSWGTNEKLFF. CDR3 nucleotides: TGTGCCAGTAGGAGTTGGGGGACTAATGAAAAACTGTTTTTT. This chain joins TRBV19 and TRBJ1-4, with D perhaps TRBD1 (5 bases). CDR1 and CDR2 (germline): LNHDA, SQIVND (reference sequence). Trimming took 6 bases from V and 2 from J, leaving 10 bases between them. CDR3 length: 14 residues.

The chain links TRBV4-2 to TRBJ1-2; TRBD1 agrees at 9 bases. V shed 4 bases, J shed 3 bases, and the junction held 3 bases outside the gene matches. The CDR3 consists of 14 residues. CDR1 and CDR2 from the germline V gene are LGHNA and YNFKEQ. CDR3 coding DNA: TGTGCCAGCAGCCCGGGACAGGGTTACTATGGCTACACCTTC. It specifies CASSPGQGYYGYTF.

As concerns this clone: Other DNA variants within this sample encode the same CDR3. The rearrangement uses TRBV3-1 (or the pseudogene TRBV3-2) and TRBJ1-2, with D maybe TRBD1 (5 bases). With 1 base removed from V and 11 bases from J, the gap between germline ends came to 20 bases. Looked up from germline, CDR1 is LGHDT and CDR2 is YNNKEL (reference sequence). The CDR3 covers 15 residues. CDR3 nucleotides: TGTGCCAGCAGCCAAGTGGTGGGCAGGGCCGGTGGTTACACCTTC. Protein sequence: CASSQVVGRAGGYTF.

The chain combines TRBV7-2 with TRBJ1-5; D may be TRBD1 (5 bases). Trimming removed 5 bases from V and 3 bases from J, with 17 bases in between. The germline V gene has CDR1 SGHTA and CDR2 FQGNSA. This CDR3 has 16 residues. CDR3 DNA: TGTGCCAGCAGCCGCGGGGGGGTCGGGACCAATCAGCCCCAGCATTTT. Translated: CASSRGGVGTNQPQHF. The complete variable domain, with remaining parts taken from reference TRBV7-2 and TRBJ1-5, reads GAGVSQSPSNKVTEKGKDVELRCDPISGHTALYWYRQSLGQGLEFLIYFQGNSAPDKSGLPSDRFSAERTGGSVSTLTIQRTQQEDSAVYLCASSRGGVGTNQPQHFGDGTRLSIL.

This chain uses TRBV9 with TRBJ1-2, with D perhaps TRBD1 (5 bases). The germline CDR1 and CDR2 sequences are SGDLS and YYNGEE. V lost 2 bases and J 3 bases, leaving 20 bases between the germline ends. The CDR3 has 17 amino acids. The CDR3 DNA reads as TGTGCCAGCAGCGTCACAAAAGGCCGACAGTCGTACTATGGCTACACCTTC. This codes for CASSVTKGRQSYYGYTF.

The chain has TRBV5-5 and TRBJ2-5; D perhaps matches TRBD1 (5 bases). CDR3 length: 15 amino acids. Per germline, CDR1 SGHKS and CDR2 YYEKEE (reference sequence). Trimming removed 0 bases at V and 5 bases at J, with 14 bases between. The CDR3 DNA sequence: TGTGCCAGCAGCTTGGAGGCCAGGGAATGGGAGACCCAGTACTTC. It codes for CASSLEAREWETQYF.

CDR3 in amino acids: CASSVDVRNYEQYF. CDR3 nucleotide sequence: TGTGCCAGCAGCGTAGACGTCAGAAACTACGAGCAGTACTTC. This sequence joins TRBV9 and TRBJ2-7; D ambiguous. Trimming pared 0 bases from V and 3 bases from J, leaving 10 bases between. Germline V gene lookup returns CDR1 SGDLS and CDR2 YYNGEE. This CDR3 contains 14 residues.

This rearrangement joins TRBV19 to TRBJ2-1, with 7 nucleotides matching TRBD1. The CDR3 extends over 14 amino acids. The V and J ends lost 5 bases and 4 bases, in that order; junction bases with no gene match: 5. Germline lookup yields CDR1 LNHDA and CDR2 SQIVND (reference sequence). CDR3 nucleotide sequence: TGTGCCAGTAGTCCGGGACAGCCATACAATGAGCAGTTCTTC. Amino acids: CASSPGQPYNEQFF.

The chain uses TRBV5-1 and TRBJ2-7; D gene ambiguous. The ends were cut back, 3 bases at V and 2 bases at J, with 12 bases in the middle. CDR3 length: 14 residues. From germline, CDR1 is SGHRS and CDR2 YFSETQ. CDR3 bases: TGCGCCAGCAGCTCCATTCCTGGGGCCTACGAGCAGTACTTC. Protein product: CASSSIPGAYEQYF.